A selection of T cell receptor beta chains follows, all from one sample in a study of cytomegalovirus exposure and HLA in healthy donors. Only in-frame clones appear in the TCRdb table, and some are missing; sequencing was by immunoSEQ multiplex PCR. The repertoire holds 150,000 to 200,000 clones, with about four fifths as singletons. Sequencing was performed on PBMCs. These receptors came from a woman under 40 in good health and CMV-seropositive. The CDR3 runs from the conserved cysteine through the conserved F or W. D genes are given only for firm matches. Size is omitted from some rows. Given values are once, few, many or a class for expanded clones.

J | V | size | D | DNA | CDR3
TRBJ1-1 | TRBV28 | . | . | TGTGCCAGCAGTTTACGAGGGTGGAGCACTGAAGCTTTCTTT | CASSLRGWSTEAFF
TRBJ1-4 | TRBV6-6 | . | TRBD1 | TGTGCCAGCAGCCGCGACAGGGCAACTAATGAAAAACTGTTTTTT | CASSRDRATNEKLFF
TRBJ2-1 | TRBV9 | . | . | TGTGCCAGCAGCGTAGGCGGAGGGACCTACAATGAGCAGTTCTTC | CASSVGGGTYNEQFF
TRBJ2-7 | TRBV28 | . | TRBD1 | TGTGCCAGCAGTTGGGACAGCTACGAGCAGTACTTC | CASSWDSYEQYF
TRBJ2-3 | TRBV27 | . | . | TGTGCCAGCAGCAAGCGTCTAAGCACAGATACGCAGTATTTT | CASSKRLSTDTQYF
TRBJ1-2 | TRBV9 | . | . | TGTGCCAGCAGCGTGAGGGTTAACTATGGCTACACCTTC | CASSVRVNYGYTF
TRBJ1-2 | TRBV29-1 | . | . | TGCAGCGTCAGGACGGGAGGGGTTAACTATGGCTACACCTTC | CSVRTGGVNYGYTF
TRBJ1-1 | TRBV4-2 | . | . | TGTGCCAGCAGCCCAGGAGGAGAGAACACTGAAGCTTTCTTT | CASSPGGENTEAFF
TRBJ2-6 | TRBV2 | . | . | TGTGCCAGCAGTGAGATAAGAGTGACAGCCTATCGCTCTGGGGCCAACGTCCTGACTTTC | CASSEIRVTAYRSGANVLTF
TRBJ2-7 | TRBV7-9 | once | . | TGTTCCAGCAGCCCACCATGGGCAGGGGGGATCGGCGAGCAGTACTTC | CSSSPPWAGGIGEQYF
TRBJ1-5 | TRBV27 | . | . | TGTGCCAGCAGCTTTAAACCTACCACGGGGCAGCCCCAGCATTTT | CASSFKPTTGQPQHF
TRBJ1-1 | TRBV5-4 | . | TRBD1 | TGTGCCAGCAGCCCCCAGACAGGGGGCGCAACTGAAGCTTTCTTT | CASSPQTGGATEAFF
TRBJ1-2 | TRBV28 | . | . | TGTGCCAGCAGTACAGCACACTATGGCTACACCTTC | CASSTAHYGYTF
TRBJ2-3 | TRBV5-1 | . | TRBD1 | TGCGCCAGCAGCTTGAACAGGGGGCGTAGAGCAGATACGCAGTATTTT | CASSLNRGRRADTQYF
TRBJ2-5 | TRBV2 | . | . | TGTGCCAGCAGGGCTGACAGGCTCCAAGAGACCCAGTACTTC | CASRADRLQETQYF
TRBJ1-1 | TRBV25-1 | . | . | TGTGCCAGCAGTGAATGGAGTATGAGGGGCTGGGGGGACACTGAAGCTTTCTTT | CASSEWSMRGWGDTEAFF
TRBJ1-2 | TRBV28 | once | TRBD1 | TGTGCCAGCAGTTTCCCAGGGGGAAGAGGCTACACCTTC | CASSFPGGRGYTF
TRBJ2-1 | TRBV6-5 | . | TRBD2 | TGTGCCAGCAGTTACGGACTAGCGGTTTACAATGAGCAGTTCTTC | CASSYGLAVYNEQFF
TRBJ2-6 | TRBV6-1 | few | . | TGTGCCAGCAGTTATAACAGGGGGGCCAACGTCCTGACTTTC | CASSYNRGANVLTF
TRBJ2-7 | TRBV23-1 | . | TRBD1 | TGCGCCAGCAGTCACGTAGGTCCGGGACAGGGAGACGAGCAGTACTTC | CASSHVGPGQGDEQYF
TRBJ1-1 | TRBV5-1 | . | . | TGCGCCAGCAGCACCGGGGTACAGGGGAACACTGAAGCTTTCTTT | CASSTGVQGNTEAFF
TRBJ1-5 | TRBV30 | . | . | TGTGCCTGGAGTCAACGGGGACCCCAGCATTTT | CAWSQRGPQHF
TRBJ1-5 | TRBV9 | . | TRBD1 | TGTGCCAGCAGCATGCGGGACAGAGATCAGCCCCAGCATTTT | CASSMRDRDQPQHF
TRBJ1-2 | TRBV6-5 | . | . | TGTGCCAGCAGTTACTCGGGGACACATTATGGCTACACCTTC | CASSYSGTHYGYTF
TRBJ1-1 | TRBV30 | . | . | TGTGCCTGGAGTTTCGACAGTAGCAACACTGAAGCTTTCTTT | CAWSFDSSNTEAFF
TRBJ2-3 | TRBV19 | . | . | TGTGCCAGTAGTATAAAAGCGGGCAGGGTCACAGATACGCAGTATTTT | CASSIKAGRVTDTQYF
TRBJ1-6 | TRBV15 | . | . | TGTGCCACCAGCATGCGATATTCACCCCTCCACTTT | CATSMRYSPLHF
TRBJ1-3 | TRBV28 | few | . | TGTGCCAGCAGTTTAAACAGGGTGGGAAACACCATATATTTT | CASSLNRVGNTIYF
TRBJ2-7 | TRBV5-8 | . | TRBD1 | TGTGCCAGCAGCCCCTGGGGACAGGGGGTTGCCTACGAGCAGTACTTC | CASSPWGQGVAYEQYF
TRBJ2-7 | TRBV5-6 | . | . | TGTGCCAGCAGCCCCTACTCCAGGGGCGAGCAGTACTTC | CASSPYSRGEQYF
TRBJ2-7 | TRBV18 | . | TRBD1 | TGTGCCAGCTCACCATTGTCACAGGGGAATGGCGAGCAGTACTTC | CASSPLSQGNGEQYF
TRBJ2-7 | TRBV14 | . | TRBD1 | TGTGCCAGCAGCCGATTGCCGGGACAGGGCTCCTACGAGCAGTACTTC | CASSRLPGQGSYEQYF
TRBJ1-2 | TRBV6-6 | . | . | TGTGCCAGCAGTTACTCACAGGCCTCCTTTAACTATGGCTACACCTTC | CASSYSQASFNYGYTF
TRBJ1-1 | TRBV7-9 | . | TRBD1 | TGTGCCAGCAGCTCGACAGGGGGACCTAACACTGAAGCTTTCTTT | CASSSTGGPNTEAFF